Below are 12 T cell receptor beta chains sequenced from a single sample in a study of T cell changes during pregnancy in multiple sclerosis. The assay was immunoSEQ multiplex PCR, and TCRdb's table has in-frame clones only and misses some. In the table there are 15,000 to 25,000 clones, roughly 85% of which are singletons. The sample was CD8+ T cells from peripheral blood mononuclear cells, taken in the third trimester of pregnancy. Receptors were obtained from a female donor in good health, enrolled as a control in a pregnancy study.

The rearrangement uses TRBV4-2 and TRBJ1-3; TRBD1 matches 8 bases. The ends lost 5 bases at V and 3 bases at J; junction bases unmatched: 9. The CDR3 runs to 16 residues. Germline assignment: CDR1 LGHNA and CDR2 YNFKEQ. The CDR3 nucleotides are TGTGCCAGCAGCTTGGAACCGACAGGGGTTGGAAACACCATATATTTT. Translated, it gives CASSLEPTGVGNTIYF.

This clone is a singleton in its sample. The gene calls are TRBV6-5 and TRBJ2-1, with 10 bases fitting TRBD1. V was clipped by 0 bases and J by 7 bases; unmatched bases: 6. This CDR3 has 16 residues. Germline CDR1 and CDR2: MNHEY and SVGAGI. CDR3 sequence (DNA): TGTGCCAGCAGTTACTCCAGGGGGGACAGGGGAAATGAGCAGTTCTTC. Protein product: CASSYSRGDRGNEQFF.

The chain is built from TRBV7-3 and TRBJ2-7, with D possibly TRBD2 on 6 matching bases. Germline V gene sequence: CDR1 SGHTA, CDR2 FQGTGA. Trimming removed 2 bases from V and 0 bases from J, with 11 bases in between. The CDR3 sequence is 15 residues long. CDR3 sequence (DNA): TGTGCCAGCAGCTTATACGGGGGAACCTCCTACGAGCAGTACTTC. Residues: CASSLYGGTSYEQYF.

The rearrangement joins TRBV6-5 to TRBJ2-2; 7 positions agree with TRBD1. Germline V lookup: CDR1 MNHEY, CDR2 SVGAGI. There are 13 residues in the CDR3. The junction had 2 bases not matched to a gene; V was cut back by 4 bases and J by 6 bases. The CDR3 nucleotides read TGTGCCAGCAGTTTAGACAGGGCCGGGGAGCTGTTTTTT. Protein product: CASSLDRAGELFF.

The chain joins TRBV7-8 to TRBJ2-2, with a tentative D call TRBD1 (5 bases). Germline V gene data show CDR1 as SGHVS and CDR2 as FQNEAQ. Trimming stripped 8 bases from V and 0 bases from J, with 7 bases between. The CDR3 runs 13 residues. This CDR3 reads CASPGSNTGELFF. CDR3 DNA: TGTGCCAGCCCAGGGTCGAACACCGGGGAGCTGTTTTTT.

The chain combines TRBV4-3 with TRBJ2-7; 9 bases fit TRBD2. This CDR3 comprises 15 residues. V dropped 2 bases and J dropped 0; count of bases not matched to a gene: 2. Germline CDR1 is LGHNA and CDR2 is YSLEER. Here the CDR3 reads CASSQSAGGSYEQYF. The CDR3 DNA reads TGCGCCAGCAGCCAATCAGCGGGGGGCTCCTACGAGCAGTACTTC.

A note on this clone: Within the sample, other DNA sequences also encode this same CDR3. The chain links TRBV4-2 to TRBJ1-2; the D is unclear. CDR3 size: 17 residues. Germline CDR1 LGHNA, CDR2 YNFKEQ. The V and J ends lost 6 bases and 8 bases respectively, with 28 bases between them. CDR3 residues: CASSPISSRAQNDGYTF. The CDR3 bases are TGTGCCAGCAGTCCGATCTCATCGAGGGCCCAGAACGACGGCTACACCTTC.

The CDR3 nucleotides are TGCGCCAGCAGCCAAGATCTTAGGAACACTGAAGCTTTCTTT. Translated, it gives CASSQDLRNTEAFF. The chain combines TRBV4-3 with TRBJ1-1, with unresolved D. CDR1 and CDR2 (germline): LGHNA, YSLEER. V shed 0 bases and J shed 1 base, with 6 bases lying between them. The CDR3 loop spans 14 amino acids.

This chain links TRBV14 with TRBJ2-2, with a weak D call TRBD1 (5 bases). The CDR3 length is 15 residues. Germline values: CDR1 SGHDN, CDR2 FVKESK. Trimming shortened V by 1 base and J by 5 bases, and 11 bases separated the two germline ends. The DNA of the CDR3 is TGTGCCAGCAGCCAAGGACAGAGTTGGACCGGGGAGCTGTTTTTT. It specifies CASSQGQSWTGELFF.

This clone has a single count. The chain combines TRBV7-8 with TRBJ2-7; D perhaps matches TRBD2 (5 bases). From germline, CDR1 is SGHVS and CDR2 FQNEAQ. This CDR3 region has 15 residues. The V end was cut by 3 bases, the J end by 2 bases, with 14 bases between. The CDR3 protein is CASSLGGLRTYEQYF. The CDR3 region has the DNA TGTGCCAGCAGCTTGGGCGGACTCCGAACCTACGAGCAGTACTTC. Combining the CDR3 with reference TRBV7-8 and TRBJ2-7 gives the whole variable domain GAGVSQSPRYKVAKRGQDVALRCDPISGHVSLFWYQQALGQGPEFLTYFQNEAQLDKSGLPSDRFFAERPEGSVSTLKIQRTQQEDSAVYLCASSLGGLRTYEQYFGPGTRLTVT.

The chain carries TRBV18 and TRBJ2-7; 8 nucleotides align to TRBD2. Germline CDR1 KGHSH, CDR2 LQKENI. CDR3 size: 15 residues. Unmatched junction bases numbered 1, after V lost 0 bases and J lost 0 bases. The CDR3 reads CASSPPGGASYEQYF. CDR3 bases: TGTGCCAGCTCACCACCCGGGGGGGCCTCCTACGAGCAGTACTTC.

This chain connects TRBV2 to TRBJ1-3, with 7 bases matching TRBD1. V shed 7 bases and J 0 bases; nucleotides not matched to a gene: 15. The CDR3 consists of 18 residues. CDR1 and CDR2 (germline): SNHLY, FYNNEI. CDR3 nucleotides: TGTGCCAGCACCACACCAGGGGGACAGACCTTCTCTGGAAACACCATATATTTT. It yields the protein CASTTPGGQTFSGNTIYF.